Shown below are 21 T cell receptor beta chains from a single sample sequenced in a study of cytomegalovirus exposure and HLA in healthy donors. Sequencing used immunoSEQ multiplex PCR; TCRdb keeps in-frame clones, though not all of them. The table shows about 60,000 clones, with about 88% occurring only once. Sequencing was done on a sample of PBMCs. Receptor source: a man aged 18 to 30 in good health and CMV-seronegative.

The chain has TRBV7-9 and TRBJ1-2; maybe TRBD1 (6 bases). The V end was cut by 4 bases, the J end by 2 bases, with 8 bases between. The CDR3 is 13 amino acids. Germline CDR1 and CDR2: SEHNR and FQNEAQ (reference sequence). The CDR3 bases are TGTGCCAGCAGCTCCGGACAGAACTATGGCTACACCTTC. Translating it yields CASSSGQNYGYTF.

The chain recombines TRBV6-1 with TRBJ2-5; 10 positions match TRBD1. Trimming removed 6 bases from V and 1 base from J; junction bases left unmatched: 5. CDR1 MNHNS and CDR2 SASEGT come from the germline V gene. The CDR3 covers 15 residues. CDR3: CASSAGQGPQETQYF. In DNA, the CDR3 is TGTGCCAGCAGCGCGGGACAGGGGCCCCAAGAGACCCAGTACTTC.

The V gene is TRBV28, the J gene TRBJ2-7, with 7 bases identical to TRBD1. This CDR3 is built from 15 residues. Unmatched junction bases numbered 6, after V lost 4 bases and J lost 0 bases. Germline assignment: CDR1 MDHEN and CDR2 SYDVKM. In nucleotides, the CDR3 is TGTGCCAGCAGTTCCGGGACAGCGAGCTCCTACGAGCAGTACTTC. It specifies CASSSGTASSYEQYF.

The chain employs TRBV28 and TRBJ1-5; D perhaps matches TRBD1 (6 bases). The germline V gene encodes CDR1 MDHEN and CDR2 SYDVKM. The CDR3 runs 16 residues. With 5 bases removed from V and 4 bases from J, the gap between germline ends came to 18 bases. CDR3: CASSPARRGDNQPQHF. As DNA, the CDR3 is TGTGCCAGCAGTCCCGCCCGCAGGGGCGATAATCAGCCCCAGCATTTT.

The chain joins TRBV5-1 to TRBJ2-7; perhaps TRBD2 as D (6 bases). The CDR3 extends over 14 amino acids. The V end was cut by 0 bases, the J end by 0 bases, with 7 bases between. From germline, CDR1 is SGHRS and CDR2 YFSETQ. This CDR3 is CASSLDSGSYEQYF. DNA for the CDR3: TGCGCCAGCAGCTTGGATAGCGGCTCCTACGAGCAGTACTTC.

This clone was found once. The V and J genes are TRBV27 and TRBJ2-7; TRBD1 aligns across 7 bases. The CDR3 length is 16 residues. V shed 6 bases and J 1 base; nucleotides not matched to a gene: 12. Per germline, CDR1 MNHEY and CDR2 SMNVEV (reference sequence). The chain's CDR3 is CASSPGDSPTSYEQYF. CDR3 sequence (DNA): TGTGCCAGCAGCCCTGGGGACAGTCCTACTTCCTACGAGCAGTACTTC.

The chain recombines TRBV6-1 with TRBJ2-5; TRBD2 agrees at 11 bases. V trimming: 1 base; J trimming: 2 bases; junction bases outside the gene matches: 0. The germline CDR1 and CDR2 sequences are MNHNS and SASEGT. There are 15 residues in the CDR3. This chain's CDR3 is CASSEGLAGQETQYF. DNA for the CDR3: TGTGCCAGCAGTGAAGGACTAGCGGGGCAAGAGACCCAGTACTTC.

V and J are TRBV4-2 and TRBJ2-4, with a tentative D call TRBD1 (5 bases). The germline V gene has CDR1 LGHNA and CDR2 YNFKEQ. Trimming stripped 1 base from V and 12 bases from J, with 16 bases between. This CDR3 has 14 amino acids. The CDR3 reads CASSQAPTVTTQYF. Here the CDR3 DNA reads TGTGCCAGCAGCCAAGCTCCGACAGTAACGACTCAGTACTTC.

This clone is a singleton in its sample. V usage is TRBV2 and J usage is TRBJ2-7, with 10 bases that match TRBD1. Germline V gene data show CDR1 as SNHLY and CDR2 as FYNNEI. V dropped 5 bases and J dropped 3; count of bases not matched to a gene: 1. The CDR3 runs 13 residues. In DNA, the CDR3 is TGTGCCAGCAGTCGGGACAGGGGCTACGAGCAGTACTTC. Its translation: CASSRDRGYEQYF.

This chain links TRBV10-3 with TRBJ2-7, with D uncertain. V lost 3 bases, J lost 5 bases, and 5 bases lay in between. There are 11 residues in the CDR3. CDR1 is ENHRY, CDR2 SYGVKD, per germline. CDR3 sequence: CAISDRDEQYF. The CDR3 coding sequence is TGTGCCATCAGTGATCGGGACGAGCAGTACTTC.

The J gene is TRBJ2-5, the V gene TRBV7-9; 11 bases match TRBD2. With V trimmed by 1 base and J by 5 bases, 3 bases remained unmatched. The CDR3 totals 15 residues. Germline V CDR1 and CDR2: SEHNR, FQNEAQ (reference sequence). The CDR3 loop is CASSLVLAGVETQYF. CDR3 sequence (DNA): TGTGCCAGCAGCTTAGTACTAGCGGGAGTGGAGACCCAGTACTTC.

CDR3 DNA: TGTGCCAGCAAGAACACAGGGGGCTACACCTTC. This translates into CASKNTGGYTF. The chain couples TRBV27 to TRBJ1-2; possibly TRBD1 for D (6 bases). Germline assignment: CDR1 MNHEY and CDR2 SMNVEV (reference sequence). With 7 bases removed from V and 8 bases from J, the gap between germline ends came to 11 bases. CDR3 size: 11 residues.

This rearrangement joins TRBV2 to TRBJ2-5, with D perhaps TRBD1 (5 bases). Per germline, CDR1 SNHLY and CDR2 FYNNEI. V lost 8 bases and J 1 base, leaving 20 bases between the germline ends. This CDR3 has 16 residues. CDR3 residues: CASFPLKDIRQETQYF. In nucleotides, the CDR3 is TGTGCCAGCTTTCCCCTGAAGGACATCCGCCAAGAGACCCAGTACTTC.

The chain carries TRBV9 and TRBJ2-5, with 7 bases aligning to TRBD2. The junction had 5 bases not matched to a gene; V was cut back by 1 base and J by 5 bases. Germline CDR1 and CDR2: SGDLS and YYNGEE. There are 14 residues in the CDR3. The DNA of the CDR3 is TGTGCCAGCAGCGTATCAGCGGGAAAGGAGACCCAGTACTTC. It is translated as CASSVSAGKETQYF.

This sequence joins TRBV30 and TRBJ2-7; D ambiguous. V dropped 3 bases and J dropped 0 bases, with 6 bases sitting between them. CDR1 is GTSNPN, CDR2 SVGIG, per germline (reference sequence). The CDR3 length is 12 residues. CDR3 nucleotide sequence: TGTGCCTGGAGCCGCAGCTCCTACGAGCAGTACTTC. It translates to CAWSRSSYEQYF. Using reference TRBV30 and TRBJ2-7 for the parts outside the CDR3, the full variable domain is SQTIHQWPATLVQPVGSPLSLECTVEGTSNPNLYWYRQAAGRGLQLLFYSVGIGQISSEVPQNLSASRPQDRQFILSSKKLLLSDSGFYLCAWSRSSYEQYFGPGTRLTVT.

The chain joins TRBV7-2 to TRBJ2-7; 8 positions match TRBD1. The length of the CDR3 is 15 residues. Trimming cost V 6 bases and J 4 bases; bases outside gene matches: 11. The germline V gene has CDR1 SGHTA and CDR2 FQGNSA. The CDR3 nucleotides are TGTGCCAGCAGTTTATCCACAGGGGGATTTTACGAGCAGTACTTC. Translated, it gives CASSLSTGGFYEQYF.

CDR3 sequence: CASSLSGSGETQYF. The CDR3 nucleotides are TGTGCCAGCAGTCTTAGCGGGAGCGGAGAGACCCAGTACTTC. J is TRBJ2-5 and V is TRBV2; 9 nucleotides match TRBD2. The CDR3 sequence is 14 residues long. Germline CDR1 and CDR2: SNHLY and FYNNEI. J gave up 4 bases and V 5 bases, and 5 bases lay outside the gene matches.

The chain employs TRBV18 and TRBJ1-1; D might be TRBD1 (6 bases). Germline V gene lookup returns CDR1 KGHSH and CDR2 LQKENI. The CDR3 length is 13 residues. V was pared by 6 bases and J by 7 bases, with 15 bases between. CDR3 in amino acids: CASSYREGGEAFF. CDR3 sequence (DNA): TGTGCCAGCTCCTACAGGGAAGGGGGTGAAGCTTTCTTT.

The DNA for the CDR3 is TGTGCCAGCAGTGTTAGAGGGGGCGATACCGGGGAGCTGTTTTTT. Translating it yields CASSVRGGDTGELFF. This sequence joins TRBV2 and TRBJ2-2, with TRBD1 matching 7 bases. Germline CDR1 is SNHLY and CDR2 is FYNNEI. Trimming took 4 bases from V and 5 from J; bases not matched to a gene: 7. This CDR3 is 15 amino acids long.

The chain uses TRBV27 and TRBJ2-7; D not resolved. Between the trimmed V and J ends, which lost 5 bases and 0 bases, there was a span of 14 bases. Germline loops: CDR1 MNHEY, CDR2 SMNVEV (reference sequence). The CDR3 has 15 amino acids. The CDR3: CASSTPAASSYEQYF. CDR3 DNA sequence: TGTGCCAGCAGTACTCCAGCAGCGAGCTCCTACGAGCAGTACTTC.

The CDR3 loop reads CASSTGGVAGNTIYF. As DNA, the CDR3 is TGTGCCAGCAGCACAGGGGGGGTCGCTGGAAACACCATATATTTT. The rearrangement links TRBV28 to TRBJ1-3, with TRBD1 identical over 8 bases. The germline CDR1 and CDR2 sequences are MDHEN and SYDVKM. Germline trimming cut 6 bases from V and 2 bases from J; bases unmatched to any gene: 6. The CDR3 is 15 residues long.